A single sample gave rise to the 27 T cell receptor beta chains below, sequenced in a study of blood T cell repertoires in COVID-19. Profiling relied on immunoSEQ multiplex PCR, and the TCRdb table lists in-frame clones only, not all of them. The table lists fewer than 350,000 clones, 80% to 85% of them singletons, with under 3% in the top ten. Sequenced material: peripheral blood. Every receptor here comes from a woman in her sixties with active or convalescent COVID-19.

The J gene is TRBJ2-1, the V gene TRBV27, with D possibly TRBD2 on 7 matching bases. Germline loops: CDR1 MNHEY, CDR2 SMNVEV (reference sequence). The germline V and J ends were trimmed by 6 bases and 7 bases, with 16 bases remaining between them. The CDR3 loop spans 14 amino acids. The CDR3: CASRPPGGPNEQFF. The DNA for the CDR3 is TGTGCCAGCAGGCCTCCCGGGGGGCCGAATGAGCAGTTCTTC.

CDR3 protein: CSARFGETQYF. The CDR3 DNA sequence: TGCAGTGCTAGATTCGGGGAGACCCAGTACTTC. The chain carries TRBV20-1 and TRBJ2-5; D not resolved. V lost 2 bases to trimming and J lost 5 bases, with 6 bases between them. There are 11 residues in the CDR3. Germline V gives CDR1 DFQATT, CDR2 SNEGSKA (reference sequence).

This clone was recorded only once. The gene calls are TRBV5-1 and TRBJ1-3, with D perhaps TRBD1 (6 bases). Germline V lookup: CDR1 SGHRS, CDR2 YFSETQ. This CDR3 has 14 residues. Trimming took 3 bases from V and 5 from J, leaving 12 bases between them. The CDR3 coding sequence is TGCGCCAGCAGCTGGGACAACGGGCGAAACACCATATATTTT. Amino acid sequence: CASSWDNGRNTIYF.

The genes are TRBV19 and TRBJ1-2; 9 nucleotides align to TRBD1. After removal of 3 bases from V and 7 bases from J, the junction contained 6 bases not matched to a gene. The CDR3 loop spans 14 amino acids. CDR1 and CDR2 from the germline V gene are LNHDA and SQIVND (reference sequence). The CDR3 nucleotides are TGTGCCAGTAGTATCCTCCCGGGACAGGGTGGCTACACCTTC. Its translation is CASSILPGQGGYTF.

As concerns this clone: Other DNA sequences in this specimen translate into the identical CDR3. V is TRBV13 and J is TRBJ2-7; D not resolved. Trimming pared 3 bases from V and 3 bases from J, leaving 6 bases between. The germline gives CDR1 PRHDT, CDR2 FYEKMQ (reference sequence). CDR3 length: 12 residues. The DNA for the CDR3 is TGTGCCAGCAGCTTGTCGAGCTACGAGCAGTACTTC. This gives the protein CASSLSSYEQYF.

This clone showed up just a few times. The CDR3 DNA follows: TGTGCCAGCAGCTTAGATCGCGGAGCACAGGGGAGCTCCTATAATTCACCCCTCCACTTT. Amino acids: CASSLDRGAQGSSYNSPLHF. This chain joins TRBV11-2 and TRBJ1-6; 7 positions agree with TRBD1. The length of the CDR3 is 20 residues. Germline CDR1 and CDR2: SGHAT and FQNNGV. V shed 0 bases and J 0 bases; nucleotides not matched to a gene: 11.

The chain uses TRBV9 and TRBJ1-2, with TRBD1 identical over 7 bases. This CDR3 is 14 amino acids long. The V gene's germline CDR1 is SGDLS and CDR2 YYNGEE. The V gene end was trimmed by 2 bases and the J gene end by 4 bases; junction bases not matched to a gene: 5. The DNA of the CDR3 is TGTGCCAGCAGCGTGCGACAGGGCGGCTATGGCTACACCTTC. Translated, it gives CASSVRQGGYGYTF.

This rearrangement joins TRBV5-6 to TRBJ1-5, with D possibly being TRBD1 (5 bases). Germline V gene lookup returns CDR1 SGHDT and CDR2 YYEEEE. The CDR3 covers 15 residues. V lost 0 bases and J lost 6, with 13 bases in between. DNA for the CDR3: TGTGCCAGCAGCTTGGGTGGGACTAGGGTTCAGCCCCAGCATTTT. Protein: CASSLGGTRVQPQHF.

The V call is TRBV13, the J call TRBJ2-2; maybe TRBD2 (6 bases). The CDR3 totals 13 residues. CDR1 is PRHDT and CDR2 is FYEKMQ in the germline V gene (reference sequence). V was shortened by 6 bases and J by 7 bases, with 12 bases between the two germline ends. CDR3 residues: CASSPGLGGELFF. CDR3 in DNA: TGTGCCAGCAGTCCGGGACTCGGCGGGGAGCTGTTTTTT. The entire variable domain, with the rest obtained from reference TRBV13 and TRBJ2-2, is as follows: AAGVIQSPRHLIKEKRETATLKCYPIPRHDTVYWYQQGPGQDPQFLISFYEKMQSDKGSIPDRFSAQQFSDYHSELNMSSLELGDSALYFCASSPGLGGELFFGEGSRLTVL.

V is TRBV18 and J is TRBJ2-1; 10 bases fit TRBD1. This CDR3 is built from 16 residues. Germline V gene sequence: CDR1 KGHSH, CDR2 LQKENI. V gave up 5 bases and J gave up 6 bases; unmatched junction bases: 10. For the CDR3, the DNA is TGTGCCAGCTCATCCCGGGACAGGGGAGCATCCAATGAGCAGTTCTTC. Translation: CASSSRDRGASNEQFF. The variable domain in full, with the rest retrieved from reference TRBV18 and TRBJ2-1, is NAGVMQNPRHLVRRRGQEARLRCSPMKGHSHVYWYRQLPEEGLKFMVYLQKENIIDESGMPKERFSAEFPKEGPSILRIQQVVRGDSAAYFCASSSRDRGASNEQFFGPGTRLTVL.

The genes are TRBV27 and TRBJ2-7; 8 bases are shared with TRBD1. The CDR3 totals 15 residues. The germline gives CDR1 MNHEY, CDR2 SMNVEV (reference sequence). J was trimmed by 3 bases and V by 3 bases; bases with no gene match: 7. CDR3 in amino acids: CASSFSGQGYYEQYF. CDR3 in DNA: TGTGCCAGCAGTTTCTCTGGACAGGGCTACTACGAGCAGTACTTC.

V usage is TRBV20-1 and J usage is TRBJ1-4; tentative D call: TRBD1 (6 bases). The germline V and J ends were trimmed by 6 bases and 8 bases, with 10 bases remaining between them. The CDR3 totals 11 residues. Germline values: CDR1 DFQATT, CDR2 SNEGSKA (reference sequence). The CDR3 loop is CSANREEKLFF. DNA for the CDR3: TGCAGTGCAAACAGGGAGGAAAAACTGTTTTTT.

The chain combines TRBV5-6 with TRBJ1-5; D unclear. This CDR3 contains 14 residues. V lost 2 bases, J lost 0 bases, and 6 bases lay in between. Germline V gene lookup returns CDR1 SGHDT and CDR2 YYEEEE. In DNA form, the CDR3 reads TGTGCCAGCAGCTTAGCGGGTAGCAATCAGCCCCAGCATTTT. Translation gives CASSLAGSNQPQHF.

The chain uses TRBV7-9 and TRBJ2-3; 9 bases align to TRBD2. The germline gives CDR1 SEHNR, CDR2 FQNEAQ (reference sequence). The trim removed 5 bases at V and 1 base at J, leaving 13 bases unmatched. This CDR3 spans 18 amino acids. The CDR3 nucleotides read TGTGCCAGCAGCGTTAGGCGGGGGGGCCGAGCGGGCACAGATACGCAGTATTTT. Protein: CASSVRRGGRAGTDTQYF.

This chain joins TRBV29-1 and TRBJ1-5; TRBD1 aligns across 7 bases. This CDR3 contains 13 residues. CDR1 SQVTM and CDR2 ANQGSEA come from the germline V gene. J gave up 7 bases and V 4 bases, and 7 bases lay outside the gene matches. The CDR3 DNA reads as TGCAGCGTTGGAGGGGGCGCGCACCAGCCCCAGCATTTT. As protein: CSVGGGAHQPQHF.

In this sample, this clone turned up once. V usage is TRBV2 and J usage is TRBJ1-4, with TRBD1 matching 7 bases. V gave up 4 bases and J gave up 7 bases; unmatched junction bases: 3. The CDR3 is 13 amino acids. Germline CDR1 reads SNHLY; CDR2 reads FYNNEI. The CDR3 loop reads CASSGDRTEKLFF. CDR3 sequence (DNA): TGTGCCAGCAGTGGGGACAGAACTGAAAAACTGTTTTTT.

The V gene is TRBV4-3, the J gene TRBJ2-7; D is possibly TRBD1 (6 bases). Germline V CDR1 and CDR2: LGHNA, YSLEER. V lost 0 bases and J lost 2, with 8 bases in between. The CDR3 loop spans 14 amino acids. The DNA of the CDR3 is TGCGCCAGCAGCCAAGATGCAGGGGCCTACGAGCAGTACTTC. Translation gives CASSQDAGAYEQYF.

This chain links TRBV2 with TRBJ2-7; the match to TRBD1 covers 7 bases. The V gene's germline CDR1 is SNHLY and CDR2 FYNNEI. The CDR3 is 14 amino acids. Trimming cost V 6 bases and J 3 bases; bases outside gene matches: 8. DNA for the CDR3: TGTGCCAGCAGCCTCCGGGACAGTTACTACGAGCAGTACTTC. As protein: CASSLRDSYYEQYF.

This clone was counted between two and nine times. The chain uses TRBV7-8 and TRBJ1-1, with 9 positions matching TRBD1. The CDR3 consists of 15 residues. J was trimmed by 4 bases and V by 4 bases; bases with no gene match: 7. Per the germline V gene, CDR1 is SGHVS and CDR2 is FQNEAQ. The CDR3 sequence is CASSSPGTGSTEAFF. The CDR3, as DNA: TGTGCCAGCAGCTCCCCCGGGACAGGGAGCACTGAAGCTTTCTTT. The full variable domain, completed using reference TRBV7-8 and TRBJ1-1, is GAGVSQSPRYKVAKRGQDVALRCDPISGHVSLFWYQQALGQGPEFLTYFQNEAQLDKSGLPSDRFFAERPEGSVSTLKIQRTQQEDSAVYLCASSSPGTGSTEAFFGQGTRLTVV.

This chain joins TRBV5-6 and TRBJ1-1, with a possible D match to TRBD1 (6 bases). The germline V gene encodes CDR1 SGHDT and CDR2 YYEEEE. The CDR3 has 16 amino acids. V was cut by 0 bases and J by 1 base, with 13 bases left in between. In nucleotides, the CDR3 is TGTGCCAGCAGCTTGGAGATGGGGGCCGCGAACACTGAAGCTTTCTTT. Its protein product is CASSLEMGAANTEAFF.

The chain joins TRBV30 to TRBJ1-5, with D unclear. Germline V gene sequence: CDR1 GTSNPN, CDR2 SVGIG (reference sequence). The V gene lost 5 bases and the J gene lost 0 bases, with 11 bases spanning the gap. This CDR3 is 14 amino acids long. CDR3 coding DNA: TGTGCCTGGGGGAACTCAATTAGCAATCAGCCCCAGCATTTT. Protein sequence: CAWGNSISNQPQHF.

This chain joins TRBV4-3 and TRBJ2-2, with D tentatively TRBD2 (6 bases). The CDR3 is made up of 17 amino acids. V gave up 0 bases and J gave up 5 bases, with 16 bases separating them. Germline loops: CDR1 LGHNA, CDR2 YSLEER. The CDR3 DNA sequence: TGCGCCAGCAGCCAAGATCCACCGGGAGCGCGAACCGGGGAGCTGTTTTTT. It specifies CASSQDPPGARTGELFF.

This chain uses TRBV28 with TRBJ1-4; D might be TRBD1 (5 bases). Germline V gives CDR1 MDHEN, CDR2 SYDVKM. The length of the CDR3 is 12 residues. Trimming removed 6 bases at V and 5 bases at J, with 7 bases between. Here the CDR3 DNA reads TGTGCCAGCAGGGCAGGGAATGAAAAACTGTTTTTT. It translates to CASRAGNEKLFF. Together with reference TRBV28 and TRBJ1-4, the CDR3 gives the full variable domain: DVKVTQSSRYLVKRTGEKVFLECVQDMDHENMFWYRQDPGLGLRLIYFSYDVKMKEKGDIPEGYSVSREKKERFSLILESASTNQTSMYLCASRAGNEKLFFGSGTQLSVL.

The chain is built from TRBV4-2 and TRBJ2-5; weak D call: TRBD2 (6 bases). Germline V gene data show CDR1 as LGHNA and CDR2 as YNFKEQ. V was cut by 0 bases and J by 3 bases, with 17 bases left in between. The CDR3 sequence is 17 residues long. Here the CDR3 reads CASSQDGYAGSEETQYF. As DNA, the CDR3 is TGTGCCAGCAGCCAAGACGGTTACGCGGGGTCTGAAGAGACCCAGTACTTC.

The rearrangement uses TRBV7-3 and TRBJ1-2, with D unclear. Germline loops: CDR1 SGHTA, CDR2 FQGTGA. CDR3 length: 16 residues. V lost 5 bases and J 2 bases, leaving 18 bases between the germline ends. As DNA, the CDR3 is TGTGCCAGCAGCCCTATGGGCCCAATGGGCAACTATGGCTACACCTTC. Amino acid sequence: CASSPMGPMGNYGYTF.

The chain is built from TRBV7-9 and TRBJ1-4; D is unclear. CDR1 is SEHNR and CDR2 is FQNEAQ in the germline V gene (reference sequence). The V end lost 7 bases, the J end lost 5 bases, and 14 bases lay between the germline ends. The CDR3 length is 14 residues. CDR3 bases: TGTGCCAGCAACCCACCGGGAGTAAATGAAAAACTGTTTTTT. Its protein is CASNPPGVNEKLFF.

The sample holds one count of this clone. This sequence joins TRBV10-3 and TRBJ2-7; TRBD1 agrees at 8 bases. Germline V lookup: CDR1 ENHRY, CDR2 SYGVKD. CDR3 size: 12 residues. Trimming removed 5 bases from V and 6 bases from J; junction bases left unmatched: 3. CDR3 protein: CAISFTGGEQYF. CDR3 coding DNA: TGTGCCATCAGTTTCACAGGGGGCGAGCAGTACTTC.